The subject of this entry is one T cell receptor (beta chain). The data were taken from a study of technical replicates of blood from several donors. Generated by immunoSEQ multiplex PCR, the TCRdb table keeps only in-frame clones and is missing some. The sample contains roughly 76,000 clones, 65% to 90% of which appear only once. The V end lost 2 bases, the J end lost 1 base, and 13 bases lay between the germline ends. This CDR3 comprises 15 residues. The germline CDR1 and CDR2 sequences are SGHDT and YYEEEE. This TCR derives from a human donor in good health. Some clones in this sample may be carry-over from other donors' samples. Sequencing was performed on PBMCs. This chain connects TRBV5-6 to TRBJ2-7; possible D gene TRBD1, 6 bases. The CDR3 DNA reads as TGTGCCAGCAGCTTCGGGACACGAGTTTCCTACGAGCAGTACTTC. Translating it yields CASSFGTRVSYEQYF. The full variable domain, its missing parts supplied by reference TRBV5-6 and TRBJ2-7, is DAGVTQSPTHLIKTRGQQVTLRCSPKSGHDTVSWYQQALGQGPQFIFQYYEEEERQRGNFPDRFSGHQFPNYSSELNVNALLLGDSALYLCASSFGTRVSYEQYFGPGTRLTVT.